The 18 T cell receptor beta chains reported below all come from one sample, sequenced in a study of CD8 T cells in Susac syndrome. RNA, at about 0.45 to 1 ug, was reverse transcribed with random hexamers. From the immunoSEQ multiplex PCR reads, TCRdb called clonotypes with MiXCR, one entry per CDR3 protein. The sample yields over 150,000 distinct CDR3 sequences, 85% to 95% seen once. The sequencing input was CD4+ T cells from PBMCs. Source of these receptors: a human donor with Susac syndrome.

The CDR3 here is CAISEQQGAYEQYF. The CDR3 nucleotides are TGTGCCATCAGTGAACAACAGGGGGCTTACGAGCAGTACTTC. The chain carries TRBV10-3 and TRBJ2-7; 9 positions agree with TRBD1. CDR3 length: 14 amino acids. V shed 3 bases and J 4 bases; nucleotides not matched to a gene: 4. Germline assignment: CDR1 ENHRY and CDR2 SYGVKD.

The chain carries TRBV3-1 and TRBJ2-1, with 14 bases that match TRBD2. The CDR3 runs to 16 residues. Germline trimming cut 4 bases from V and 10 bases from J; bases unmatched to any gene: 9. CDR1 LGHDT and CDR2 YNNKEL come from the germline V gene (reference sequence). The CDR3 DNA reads TGTGCCAGCAGCCCAGAAAGGGGACTAGCGGGGGTCGAGCAGTTCTTC. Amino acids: CASSPERGLAGVEQFF.

The CDR3 protein is CACNREGPYEQYF. Here the CDR3 DNA reads TGTGCCTGTAACAGGGAAGGTCCTTACGAGCAGTACTTC. This chain links TRBV30 with TRBJ2-7; a weak D match, TRBD1 (6 bases). From germline, CDR1 is GTSNPN and CDR2 SVGIG (reference sequence). Trimming shortened V by 6 bases and J by 4 bases, and 16 bases separated the two germline ends. The CDR3 covers 13 residues.

CDR3 residues: CASSLLPTSGSYEQYF. The CDR3 coding sequence is TGCGCCAGCAGCTTGTTACCGACTAGCGGGAGCTACGAGCAGTACTTC. The rearrangement uses TRBV5-1 and TRBJ2-7; 12 bases are a match to TRBD2. V was clipped by 1 base and J by 3 bases; unmatched bases: 5. Germline CDR1 is SGHRS and CDR2 is YFSETQ. There are 16 residues in the CDR3.

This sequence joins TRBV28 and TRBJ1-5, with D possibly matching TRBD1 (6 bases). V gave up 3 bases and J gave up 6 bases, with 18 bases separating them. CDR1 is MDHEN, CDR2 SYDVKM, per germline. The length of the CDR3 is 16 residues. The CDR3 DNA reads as TGTGCCAGCAGTTTTTATACCAGGGGAAGAGGTCAGCCCCAGCATTTT. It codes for CASSFYTRGRGQPQHF.

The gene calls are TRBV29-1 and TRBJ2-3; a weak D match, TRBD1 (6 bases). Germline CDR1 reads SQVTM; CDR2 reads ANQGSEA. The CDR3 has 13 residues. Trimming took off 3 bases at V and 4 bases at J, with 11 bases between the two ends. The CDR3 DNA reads TGCAGCGTTGAGATCTCAGGGGCAGATACGCAGTATTTT. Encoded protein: CSVEISGADTQYF.

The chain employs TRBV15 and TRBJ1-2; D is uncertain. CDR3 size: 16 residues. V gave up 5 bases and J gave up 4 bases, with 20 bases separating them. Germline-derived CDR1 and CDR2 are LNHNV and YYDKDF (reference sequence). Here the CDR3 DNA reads TGTGCCACCAGCCATAAACTTGACATCCGAAGCTATGGCTACACCTTC. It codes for CATSHKLDIRSYGYTF.

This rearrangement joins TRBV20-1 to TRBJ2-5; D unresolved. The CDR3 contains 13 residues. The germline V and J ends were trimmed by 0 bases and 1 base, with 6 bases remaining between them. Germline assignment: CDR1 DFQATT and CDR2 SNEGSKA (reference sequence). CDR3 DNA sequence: TGCAGTGCTAGAGACACAGCCCAAGAGACCCAGTACTTC. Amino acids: CSARDTAQETQYF.

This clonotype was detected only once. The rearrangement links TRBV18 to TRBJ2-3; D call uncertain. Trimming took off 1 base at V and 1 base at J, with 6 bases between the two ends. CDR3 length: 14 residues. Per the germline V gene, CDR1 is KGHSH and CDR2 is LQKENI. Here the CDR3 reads CASSPLSGTDTQYF. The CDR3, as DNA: TGTGCCAGCTCACCACTGTCGGGCACAGATACGCAGTATTTT.

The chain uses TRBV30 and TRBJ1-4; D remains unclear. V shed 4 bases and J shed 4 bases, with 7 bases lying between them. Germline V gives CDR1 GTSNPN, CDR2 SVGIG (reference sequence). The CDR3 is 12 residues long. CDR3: CAWTDVNEKLFF. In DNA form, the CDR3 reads TGTGCCTGGACGGATGTTAATGAAAAACTGTTTTTT.

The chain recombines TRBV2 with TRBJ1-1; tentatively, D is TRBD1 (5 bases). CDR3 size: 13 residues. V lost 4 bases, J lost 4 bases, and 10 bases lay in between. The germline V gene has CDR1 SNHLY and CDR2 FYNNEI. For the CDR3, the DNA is TGTGCCAGCAGTGCGGCGGGGGTCACTGAAGCTTTCTTT. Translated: CASSAAGVTEAFF.

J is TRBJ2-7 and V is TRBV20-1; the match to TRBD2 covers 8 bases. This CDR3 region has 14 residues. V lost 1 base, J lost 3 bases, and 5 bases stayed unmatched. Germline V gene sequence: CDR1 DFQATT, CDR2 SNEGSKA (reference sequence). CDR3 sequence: CSARGQGLVYEQYF. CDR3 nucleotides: TGCAGTGCTAGAGGTCAGGGACTAGTCTACGAGCAGTACTTC.

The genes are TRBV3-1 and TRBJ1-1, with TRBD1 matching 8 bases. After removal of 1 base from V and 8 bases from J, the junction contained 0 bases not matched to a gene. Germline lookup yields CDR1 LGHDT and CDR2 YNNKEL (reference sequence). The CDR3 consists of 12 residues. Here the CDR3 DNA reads TGTGCCAGCAGCCAAGGGACAGGGGAAGCTTTCTTT. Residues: CASSQGTGEAFF.

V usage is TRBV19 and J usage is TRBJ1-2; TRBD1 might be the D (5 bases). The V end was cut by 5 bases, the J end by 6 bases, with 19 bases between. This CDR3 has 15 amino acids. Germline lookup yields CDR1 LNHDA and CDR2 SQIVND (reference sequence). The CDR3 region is CASSGPREGLDGYTF. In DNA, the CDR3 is TGTGCCAGTAGTGGTCCCAGGGAGGGCCTGGATGGCTACACCTTC.

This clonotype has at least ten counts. The CDR3 sequence is CASSPGLEAFF. The CDR3 DNA is TGTGCCAGCAGTCCCGGTCTTGAAGCTTTCTTT. The V call is TRBV6-1, the J call TRBJ1-1, with unresolved D. Germline assignment: CDR1 MNHNS and CDR2 SASEGT. The CDR3 length is 11 residues. V was cut by 5 bases and J by 7 bases, with 8 bases left in between.

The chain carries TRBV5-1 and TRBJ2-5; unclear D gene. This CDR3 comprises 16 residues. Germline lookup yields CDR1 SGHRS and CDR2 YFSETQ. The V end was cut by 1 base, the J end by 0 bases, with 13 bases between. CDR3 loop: CASSLSPGSDQETQYF. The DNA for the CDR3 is TGCGCCAGCAGCTTGAGTCCTGGGTCCGACCAAGAGACCCAGTACTTC.

CDR3 in DNA: TGTGCCAGCTCACCAATCATGCAGGGAGTGAATGAGCAGTTCTTC. It is translated as CASSPIMQGVNEQFF. The V gene is TRBV18, the J gene TRBJ2-1; perhaps D is TRBD1 or TRBD2 (5 bases each). The CDR3 spans 15 residues. Trimming took 2 bases from V and 7 from J, leaving 15 bases between them. Germline loops: CDR1 KGHSH, CDR2 LQKENI.

CDR3 residues: CASSLLAGEVWETQYF. CDR3 nucleotide sequence: TGTGCCAGCAGCCTGCTAGCGGGAGAGGTGTGGGAGACCCAGTACTTC. The rearrangement links TRBV3-1 to TRBJ2-5; 10 bases fit TRBD2. CDR3 size: 16 residues. V lost 4 bases to trimming and J lost 5 bases; unmatched junction nucleotides: 10. Germline loops: CDR1 LGHDT, CDR2 YNNKEL (reference sequence).